This T cell receptor beta chain was recovered during a study of T-cell memory formation after mild COVID-19. Trimming shortened V by 5 bases and J by 3 bases, and 26 bases separated the two germline ends. Germline values: CDR1 SGHAT, CDR2 FQNNGV. The CDR3 has 18 amino acids. In this sample, this clonotype turned up a few times. What it recognizes is unknown. TCRdb called the 5' RACE reads again in MiXCR, with one record for every CDR3 protein. The sample contains fewer than 700,000 distinct CDR3 sequences, less than 25% of which appear only once. General study findings and limits: Day 15 to 85 contractors were CD4/CD8 balanced; later expanders leaned CD4+.

Material for sequencing was PBMCs or a T cell subset sorted from them (not recorded which). This chain links TRBV11-2 with TRBJ2-7, with D hard to call. The receptor comes from an adult woman who had mild COVID-19 (a few samples of this study predate the infection). Cell type and time point are not known. CDR3 bases: TGTGCCAGCAGCCCACTTCAGAGAGGCAAAGGCGTATTCTACGAGCAGTACTTC. Its translation: CASSPLQRGKGVFYEQYF.